Below, one T cell receptor (beta chain) is given with its context. There is no known antigen for this receptor. Base qualities are not at hand, and no much larger clone is one base apart. Reading from cysteine to phenylalanine, the CDR3 counts 15 amino acids. Only the CDR3 DNA is retained, 45 bases long and in frame from the first base. Trimming leaves V shorter by 8 bases and J shorter by 4 bases, with the junction holding 11 bases beyond the gene matches. The germline V gene gives CDR1 as SGHTA and CDR2 as FQGNSA. This entry is derived from a study of blood T cell repertoires in COVID-19 (dated by TCRdb to about 2020). The study in broad terms: Collaborator samples came from the United States, Italy and Spain and covered acute and convalescent phases of COVID-19. The prospective study material was composed of cDNA or gDNA derived from T cells, B-cell-depleted T cells, or PBMCs. Deeply sampled blood TCRbeta repertoires from subjects exposed to, actively infected with, or recovered from COVID-19 were included in the dataset. The repertoires were made available in a free public database intended to serve as a resource for research on the immune response to SARS-CoV-2. The samples were drawn from two sources: the first 160 participants of the ongoing ImmuneRACE study, and 950 to 1,500 subjects contributed by 6 global collaborators. Nearly every sample came with metadata listing a de-identified subject ID, COVID-19 status, age in years and sex. Where HLA class I and class II types were available, the types were taken from metadata supplied by the sample provider, not from assay-based typing. Beyond this particular receptor, the publication reports: Clinical and demographic metadata were provided uncurated, with the amount varying by source and participant.

TCRbeta CDR3 regions were amplified from genomic DNA by means of the immunoSEQ Assay, a bias-controlled multiplex PCR. The published analysis was carried out like this. Nucleated cell counts per sample were estimated from amplification of reference gene primers within the assay. To quantify the absolute abundance of each unique TCRbeta CDR3 rearrangement, sequence reads were collapsed and filtered. Productive Simpson clonality was computed per sample as the square root of Simpson's diversity index over productive rearrangements. This is the immuneACCESS table as TCRdb keeps it, with only in-frame sequences that have V and J called. A part of the clones is gone; compared with another copy, unresolved V genes explain less than half, and the rest is unexplained. That table furnishes V, J and clone size, whereas the DNA furnished D and trimming. This sample has around 200,000 clones in its table, and approximately 90% of those were observed once. Around 0.77% of the sample goes to the ten largest clones.

Enrolling through a virtual design, the prospective study's participants ranged in age from roughly 18 to 95 years and lived across roughly 23 United States geographic areas. In the prospective study, participants were assigned to cohorts based on the clinical history participants reported in a screening survey and a study questionnaire. Recovered participants in ImmuneRACE Cohort 3 were defined as having two consecutive negative NP/OP PCR tests, clearance from a healthcare professional, or resolution of symptoms. Each participant in the prospective study had whole blood, serum and a nasopharyngeal or oropharyngeal swab collected by mobile phlebotomists. Participants in the prospective study had the option to provide additional blood draws and questionnaires over a roughly two-month period. Blood samples from the prospective study were shipped frozen or at room temperature prior to DNA extraction.

This chain joins TRBV7-2 to TRBJ2-1; a stretch of 7 junction bases matches TRBD2. The clonotype was recovered from a woman under 30 who had recovered from COVID-19. Sequenced: PBMCs or T cells enriched from blood (not recorded which). The nucleotides read TGTGCCAGCCTGCTGGGCGGGAGTGCATACAATGAGCAGTTCTTC. Translated, it reads CASLLGGSAYNEQFF.